This T cell receptor beta chain was retrieved from a study of CD8+ T cells in alopecia areata. Findings and caveats of the study: There were also resident alphabeta T cells of normal skin sequenced in scalp samples.

It was cDNA, reverse transcribed from extracted RNA, that served as the sequencing template. Sequencing was performed with immunoSEQ multiplex PCR; in TCRdb, only in-frame clones are kept and a portion is missing. The table shows just over 150,000 clones, with approximately 53% occurring only once. The CDR3 is 15 residues long. The germline V gene encodes CDR1 LGHNA and CDR2 YSLEER. V was shortened by 0 bases and J by 0 bases, with 9 bases between the two germline ends. Peripheral blood and lesional scalp punch biopsies came from alopecia areata patients. In this sample, this clone turned up once. What it recognizes is unknown. In the same sample, other DNA sequences code for this CDR3.

The sequence was obtained from a human donor with alopecia areata. Material: CD8+ T cells sorted from blood, obtained at week 0. This chain uses TRBV4-3 with TRBJ2-7; no reliable D call. Here the CDR3 DNA reads TGCGCCAGCAGCCAAGATGTCGCCGCCTCCTACGAGCAGTACTTC. Its protein is CASSQDVAASYEQYF.